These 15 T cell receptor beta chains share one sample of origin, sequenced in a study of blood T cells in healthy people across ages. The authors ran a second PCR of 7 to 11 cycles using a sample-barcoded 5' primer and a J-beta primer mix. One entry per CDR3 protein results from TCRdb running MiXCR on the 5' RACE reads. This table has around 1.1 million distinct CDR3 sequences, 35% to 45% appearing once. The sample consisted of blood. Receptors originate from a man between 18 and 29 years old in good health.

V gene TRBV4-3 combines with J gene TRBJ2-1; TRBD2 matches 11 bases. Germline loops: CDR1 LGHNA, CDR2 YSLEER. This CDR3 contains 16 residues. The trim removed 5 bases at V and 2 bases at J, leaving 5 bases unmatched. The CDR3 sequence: CASSTLAGGTYNEQFF. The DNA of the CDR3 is TGCGCCAGCAGCACCCTAGCGGGGGGCACCTACAATGAGCAGTTCTTC.

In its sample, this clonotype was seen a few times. CDR3 sequence reads: CASSQSPGTGGVYEQFF. The CDR3 coding sequence is TGCGCCAGCAGCCAGTCTCCCGGGACAGGGGGCGTCTATGAGCAGTTCTTC. This chain links TRBV4-3 with TRBJ2-1, with 12 nucleotides matching TRBD1. The CDR3 has 17 amino acids. V was pared by 3 bases and J by 8 bases, with 11 bases of the junction left unmatched. From germline, CDR1 is LGHNA and CDR2 YSLEER.

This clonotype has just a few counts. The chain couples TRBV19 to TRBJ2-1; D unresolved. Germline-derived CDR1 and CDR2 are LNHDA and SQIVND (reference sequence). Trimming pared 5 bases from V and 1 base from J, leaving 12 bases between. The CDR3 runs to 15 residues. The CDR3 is CASSRGVLSYNEQFF. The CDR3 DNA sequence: TGTGCCAGTAGTCGAGGCGTTCTATCCTACAATGAGCAGTTCTTC.

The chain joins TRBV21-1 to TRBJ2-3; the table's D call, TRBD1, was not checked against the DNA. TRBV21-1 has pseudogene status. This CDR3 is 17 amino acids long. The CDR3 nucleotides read TGTGCCAGCAGCGAAAAAGGGAGGACAGGGAGCACAGATACGCAGTATTTT. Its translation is CASSEKGRTGSTDTQYF.

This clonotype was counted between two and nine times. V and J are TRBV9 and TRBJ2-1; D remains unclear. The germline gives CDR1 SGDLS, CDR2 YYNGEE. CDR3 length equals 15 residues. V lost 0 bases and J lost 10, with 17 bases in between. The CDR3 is CASSVVDLRSGEQFF. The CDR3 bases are TGTGCCAGCAGCGTAGTGGATCTCCGGTCCGGGGAGCAGTTCTTC.

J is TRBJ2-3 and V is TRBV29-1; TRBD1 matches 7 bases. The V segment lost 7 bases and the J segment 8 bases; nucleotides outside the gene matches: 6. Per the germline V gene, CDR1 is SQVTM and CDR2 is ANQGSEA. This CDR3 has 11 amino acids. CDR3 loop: CSGRQGSTQYF. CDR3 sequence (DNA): TGCAGCGGACGACAGGGAAGTACGCAGTATTTT.

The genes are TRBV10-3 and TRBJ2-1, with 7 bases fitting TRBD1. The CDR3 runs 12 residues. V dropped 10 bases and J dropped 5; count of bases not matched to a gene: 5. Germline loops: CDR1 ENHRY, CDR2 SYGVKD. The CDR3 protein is CAREQGNNEQFF. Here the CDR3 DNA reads TGTGCCAGAGAACAGGGGAACAATGAGCAGTTCTTC.

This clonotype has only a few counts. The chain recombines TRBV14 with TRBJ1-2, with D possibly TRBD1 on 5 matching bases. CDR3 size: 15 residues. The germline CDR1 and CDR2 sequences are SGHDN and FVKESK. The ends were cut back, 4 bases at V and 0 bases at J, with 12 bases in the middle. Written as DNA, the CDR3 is TGTGCCAGCAGCCCATCAGGGCCGACTAACTATGGCTACACCTTC. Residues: CASSPSGPTNYGYTF. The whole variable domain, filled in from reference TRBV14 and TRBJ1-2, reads EAGVTQFPSHSVIEKGQTVTLRCDPISGHDNLYWYRRVMGKEIKFLLHFVKESKQDESGMPNNRFLAERTGGTYSTLKVQPAELEDSGVYFCASSPSGPTNYGYTFGSGTRLTVV.

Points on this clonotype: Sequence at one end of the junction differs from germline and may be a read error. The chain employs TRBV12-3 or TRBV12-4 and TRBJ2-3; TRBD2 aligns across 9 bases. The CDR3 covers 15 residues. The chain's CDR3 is CTSSQSGGWPDMQYF. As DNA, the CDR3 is TGTACCAGCAGTCAAAGCGGGGGGTGGCCAGATATGCAGTATTTT.

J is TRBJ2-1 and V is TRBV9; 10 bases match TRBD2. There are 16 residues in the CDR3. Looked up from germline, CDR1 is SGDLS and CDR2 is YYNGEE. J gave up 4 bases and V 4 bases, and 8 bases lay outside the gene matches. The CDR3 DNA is TGTGCCAGCAGCAGTCCTCTAGCGGGGGTATACAATGAGCAGTTCTTC. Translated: CASSSPLAGVYNEQFF.

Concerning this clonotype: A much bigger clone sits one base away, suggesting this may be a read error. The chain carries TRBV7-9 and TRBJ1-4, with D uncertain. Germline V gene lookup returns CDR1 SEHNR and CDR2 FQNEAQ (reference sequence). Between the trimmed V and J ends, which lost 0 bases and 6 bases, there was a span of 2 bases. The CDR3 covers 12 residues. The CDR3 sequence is CASSLAHEKLFF. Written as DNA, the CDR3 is TGTGCCAGCAGCTTAGCGCATGAAAAACTGTTTTTT.

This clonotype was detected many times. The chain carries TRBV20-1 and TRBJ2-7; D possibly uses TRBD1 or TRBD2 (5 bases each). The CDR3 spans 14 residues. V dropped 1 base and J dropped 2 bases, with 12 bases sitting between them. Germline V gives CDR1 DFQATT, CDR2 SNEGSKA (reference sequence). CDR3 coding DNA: TGCAGTGCTAGAGCAGGGAGCAGCGCCTACGAGCAGTACTTC. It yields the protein CSARAGSSAYEQYF.

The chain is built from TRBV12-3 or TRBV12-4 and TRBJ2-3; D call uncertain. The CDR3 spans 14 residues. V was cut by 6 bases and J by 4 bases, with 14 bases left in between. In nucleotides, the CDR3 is TGTGCCAGCAGCCCCCTGGTCCTAGCAGATACGCAGTATTTT. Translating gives CASSPLVLADTQYF.

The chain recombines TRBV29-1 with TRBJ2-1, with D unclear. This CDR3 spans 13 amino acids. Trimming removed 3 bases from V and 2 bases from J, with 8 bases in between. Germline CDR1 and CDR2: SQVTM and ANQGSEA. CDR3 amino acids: CSVEDGAYNEQFF. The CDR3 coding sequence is TGCAGCGTTGAGGACGGTGCCTACAATGAGCAGTTCTTC.

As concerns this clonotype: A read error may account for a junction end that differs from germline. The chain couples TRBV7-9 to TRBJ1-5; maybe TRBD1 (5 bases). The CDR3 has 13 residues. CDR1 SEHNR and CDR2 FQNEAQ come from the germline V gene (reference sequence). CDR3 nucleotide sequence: TGTGCCAGCAGCTTTGACAGCAGTCAGCCCCAGCATTTT. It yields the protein CASSFDSSQPQHF.